Listed below are T cell receptor beta chains from one sample, sequenced in a study of blood T cell repertoires in COVID-19. Clones were sequenced by immunoSEQ multiplex PCR, and TCRdb holds only the in-frame ones, with some missing. The profile shows 60,000 or so clones, approximately 88% of them singletons. The material sequenced was peripheral blood. The receptors shown here come from a man aged 25 to 45 with COVID-19, enrolled during active disease. CDR3s include the opening cysteine and the closing phenylalanine or tryptophan. D genes are given only for firm matches. Clone size appears in some rows only: once, few, many, or a class for an expanded clone.

CDR3 protein: CASSPGSGLRDTQYF; CDR3 DNA: TGTGCCAGCAGCCCGGGGAGTGGGCTCCGGGATACGCAGTATTTT; V gene: TRBV9; D gene: .; clone size: .; J gene: TRBJ2-3
CDR3 protein: CASSTYDEQFF; CDR3 DNA: TGTGCCAGCAGTACCTACGATGAGCAGTTCTTC; V gene: TRBV28; D gene: .; clone size: .; J gene: TRBJ2-1
CDR3 protein: CASSIRAGYETGELFF; CDR3 DNA: TGTGCCAGTAGTATACGAGCGGGGTACGAGACCGGGGAGCTGTTTTTT; V gene: TRBV19; D gene: TRBD2; clone size: few; J gene: TRBJ2-2
CDR3 protein: CASSLDRGNYGYTF; CDR3 DNA: TGTGCCAGCAGTTTAGACAGGGGAAACTATGGCTACACCTTC; V gene: TRBV27; D gene: TRBD1; clone size: .; J gene: TRBJ1-2
CDR3 protein: CASSYGWTGRAGELFF; CDR3 DNA: TGTGCCAGCAGTTACGGTTGGACAGGAAGGGCCGGGGAGCTGTTTTTT; V gene: TRBV6-2/TRBV6-3; D gene: TRBD1; clone size: .; J gene: TRBJ2-2
CDR3 protein: CATRITSGRTYEQYF; CDR3 DNA: TGTGCCACCCGAATAACTAGCGGGAGGACCTACGAGCAGTACTTC; V gene: TRBV30; D gene: TRBD2; clone size: .; J gene: TRBJ2-7
CDR3 protein: CASSLVGGVAYNSPLHF; CDR3 DNA: TGTGCCAGCAGCTTAGTGGGGGGGGTAGCCTATAATTCACCCCTCCACTTT; V gene: TRBV7-2; D gene: .; clone size: .; J gene: TRBJ1-6
CDR3 protein: CSPGSEETQYF; CDR3 DNA: TGCAGCCCCGGGTCTGAAGAGACCCAGTACTTC; V gene: TRBV20-1; D gene: .; clone size: few; J gene: TRBJ2-5
CDR3 protein: CATRPQQGGQPQHF; CDR3 DNA: TGTGCCACCAGACCTCAGCAGGGAGGACAGCCCCAGCATTTT; V gene: TRBV15; D gene: .; clone size: .; J gene: TRBJ1-5
CDR3 protein: CASLPASGTETQYF; CDR3 DNA: TGTGCCAGCCTCCCCGCTAGCGGGACGGAGACCCAGTACTTC; V gene: TRBV7-2; D gene: TRBD2; clone size: .; J gene: TRBJ2-5
CDR3 protein: CASSYGTGNGYTF; CDR3 DNA: TGTGCCAGCAGTTACGGGACAGGGAACGGCTACACCTTC; V gene: TRBV6-5; D gene: TRBD1; clone size: .; J gene: TRBJ1-2
CDR3 protein: CASSQDLGQGKGAEAFF; CDR3 DNA: TGTGCCAGCAGCCAAGATCTGGGACAGGGGAAAGGGGCTGAAGCTTTCTTT; V gene: TRBV14; D gene: TRBD1; clone size: .; J gene: TRBJ1-1
CDR3 protein: CASSLGRLNEQFF; CDR3 DNA: TGTGCCAGCAGTTTAGGGAGACTCAATGAGCAGTTCTTC; V gene: TRBV12-3/TRBV12-4; D gene: .; clone size: .; J gene: TRBJ2-1
CDR3 protein: CASSPRRGPGELFF; CDR3 DNA: TGTGCCAGTAGTCCCCGGCGGGGCCCTGGGGAACTGTTTTTT; V gene: TRBV19; D gene: .; clone size: once; J gene: TRBJ1-4
CDR3 protein: CASSSAQEQFF; CDR3 DNA: TGCGCCAGCAGCTCAGCGCAAGAGCAGTTCTTC; V gene: TRBV5-1; D gene: .; clone size: .; J gene: TRBJ2-1
CDR3 protein: CATTGTGGGNYGYTF; CDR3 DNA: TGTGCCACCACGGGGACAGGGGGCGGGAACTATGGCTACACCTTC; V gene: TRBV28; D gene: TRBD1; clone size: .; J gene: TRBJ1-2
CDR3 protein: CASRGSSNQPQHF; CDR3 DNA: TGTGCCAGCAGGGGCAGTAGCAATCAGCCCCAGCATTTT; V gene: TRBV7-8; D gene: .; clone size: .; J gene: TRBJ1-5
CDR3 protein: CASSKGELGETQYF; CDR3 DNA: TGTGCCAGCAGCAAGGGGGAGCTGGGGGAGACCCAGTACTTC; V gene: TRBV5-4; D gene: .; clone size: .; J gene: TRBJ2-5
CDR3 protein: CASSQEPRGTLNTEAFF; CDR3 DNA: TGCGCCAGCAGCCAAGAACCACGAGGGACACTCAACACTGAAGCTTTCTTT; V gene: TRBV4-1; D gene: .; clone size: .; J gene: TRBJ1-1
CDR3 protein: CASGNFDRDYGYTF; CDR3 DNA: TGTGCCAGCGGGAACTTCGACAGGGACTATGGCTACACCTTC; V gene: TRBV9; D gene: TRBD1; clone size: .; J gene: TRBJ1-2
CDR3 protein: CASSPVGMRTDTQYF; CDR3 DNA: TGTGCCAGTAGCCCGGTCGGGATGAGGACAGATACGCAGTATTTT; V gene: TRBV19; D gene: .; clone size: .; J gene: TRBJ2-3
CDR3 protein: CASSQADRGYRYTF; CDR3 DNA: TGCGCCAGCAGCCAAGCGGACAGGGGCTATCGCTACACCTTC; V gene: TRBV4-1; D gene: TRBD1; clone size: few; J gene: TRBJ1-2
CDR3 protein: CAWRLKGVHGYTF; CDR3 DNA: TGTGCCTGGAGGCTTAAGGGGGTCCATGGCTACACCTTC; V gene: TRBV30; D gene: .; clone size: .; J gene: TRBJ1-2
CDR3 protein: CASSLAGEYTSYDEQFF; CDR3 DNA: TGTGCCAGCAGCTTAGCGGGGGAATACACTAGCTACGATGAGCAGTTCTTC; V gene: TRBV7-6; D gene: .; clone size: .; J gene: TRBJ2-1
CDR3 protein: CASSPRSGSPYEQYF; CDR3 DNA: TGTGCCAGCAGCCCCCGGAGCGGGAGTCCCTACGAGCAGTACTTC; V gene: TRBV28; D gene: TRBD2; clone size: .; J gene: TRBJ2-7
CDR3 protein: CASSSSGTGVYEQYF; CDR3 DNA: TGTGCCAGTAGTTCCTCCGGGACAGGGGTCTACGAGCAGTACTTC; V gene: TRBV19; D gene: TRBD1; clone size: .; J gene: TRBJ2-7
CDR3 protein: CAKGDRVPTEAFF; CDR3 DNA: TGCGCCAAAGGGGACAGGGTACCCACTGAAGCTTTCTTT; V gene: TRBV5-1; D gene: TRBD1; clone size: .; J gene: TRBJ1-1
CDR3 protein: CASSLVGRTGANVLTF; CDR3 DNA: TGTGCCAGCAGCTTAGTAGGGAGAACTGGGGCCAACGTCCTGACTTTC; V gene: TRBV7-2; D gene: .; clone size: many; J gene: TRBJ2-6
CDR3 protein: CASVGQVPSHGYTF; CDR3 DNA: TGTGCCAGTGTGGGGCAGGTCCCCTCGCATGGCTACACCTTC; V gene: TRBV19; D gene: .; clone size: .; J gene: TRBJ1-2
CDR3 protein: CASTKQGQTGANVLTF; CDR3 DNA: TGTGCCAGCACTAAACAGGGGCAGACTGGGGCCAACGTCCTGACTTTC; V gene: TRBV2; D gene: TRBD1; clone size: .; J gene: TRBJ2-6
CDR3 protein: CASSPLGGVSYNEQFF; CDR3 DNA: TGTGCCAGCAGCCCCCTAGGGGGAGTCTCCTACAATGAGCAGTTCTTC; V gene: TRBV21-1; D gene: .; clone size: .; J gene: TRBJ2-1
CDR3 protein: CASSQGQRLEKLFF; CDR3 DNA: TGTGCCAGCAGCCAGGGACAGAGGCTTGAAAAACTGTTTTTT; V gene: TRBV7-9; D gene: TRBD1; clone size: .; J gene: TRBJ1-4
CDR3 protein: CASSVSPRGSGREETQYF; CDR3 DNA: TGTGCCAGCAGCGTATCTCCCCGGGGTAGCGGGAGGGAAGAGACCCAGTACTTC; V gene: TRBV9; D gene: TRBD2; clone size: .; J gene: TRBJ2-5
CDR3 protein: CASSSKRKYREKLFF; CDR3 DNA: TGTGCCAGCAGCTCTAAAAGAAAATACCGTGAAAAACTGTTTTTT; V gene: TRBV5-6; D gene: .; clone size: .; J gene: TRBJ1-4
CDR3 protein: CASSGNEQYF; CDR3 DNA: TGTGCCAGCAGCGGGAACGAGCAGTACTTC; V gene: TRBV6-5; D gene: .; clone size: .; J gene: TRBJ2-7
CDR3 protein: CASSFGITSAEQYF; CDR3 DNA: TGTGCCAGCAGCTTCGGAATAACGAGCGCCGAGCAGTACTTC; V gene: TRBV14; D gene: .; clone size: .; J gene: TRBJ2-7
CDR3 protein: CASSEEGRRDTQYF; CDR3 DNA: TGTGCCAGCAGCGAGGAGGGCCGGAGAGATACGCAGTATTTT; V gene: TRBV2; D gene: .; clone size: .; J gene: TRBJ2-3
CDR3 protein: CASSQLQGLAGVVETQYF; CDR3 DNA: TGTGCCAGCAGCCAACTACAAGGCCTAGCGGGAGTAGTTGAGACCCAGTACTTC; V gene: TRBV3-1/TRBV3-2; D gene: TRBD2; clone size: .; J gene: TRBJ2-5